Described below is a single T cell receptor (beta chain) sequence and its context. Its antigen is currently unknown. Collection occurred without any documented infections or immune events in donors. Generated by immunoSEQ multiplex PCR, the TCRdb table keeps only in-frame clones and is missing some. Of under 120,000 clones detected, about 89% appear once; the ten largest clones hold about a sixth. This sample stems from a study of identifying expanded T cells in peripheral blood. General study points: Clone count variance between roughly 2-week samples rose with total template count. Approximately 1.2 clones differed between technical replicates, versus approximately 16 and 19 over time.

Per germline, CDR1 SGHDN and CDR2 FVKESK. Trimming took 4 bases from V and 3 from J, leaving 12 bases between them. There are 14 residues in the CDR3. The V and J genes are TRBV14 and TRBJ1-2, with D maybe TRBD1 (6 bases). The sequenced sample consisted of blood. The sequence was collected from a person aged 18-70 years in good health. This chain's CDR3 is CASSPQGSHYGYTF. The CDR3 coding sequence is TGTGCCAGCAGCCCACAGGGTTCACACTATGGCTACACCTTC.